This entry describes one T cell receptor beta chain. Its antigen remains unidentified. This sample is part of a study of cytomegalovirus exposure and HLA in healthy donors. On the study more broadly: Of the donors genotyped, 398 in all, about 80% fell in the Caucasian-associated ancestry cluster.

Study results and limitations: The classifier was said to identify cytomegalovirus status with high specificity and sensitivity.

In the PCR, 60 Vbeta and 13 Jbeta primers were used. Profiling relied on immunoSEQ multiplex PCR, and the TCRdb table lists in-frame clones only, not all of them. In the table there are around 120,000 clones, 15% to 19% of which are singletons. Sequencing input: PBMCs. The clonotype originates from a woman between 18 and 30 years old in good health and CMV-seronegative.

As DNA, the CDR3 is TGTGCCAGCAGGCTCGGGAGACAAGACGAGCAGTACTTC. It yields the protein CASRLGRQDEQYF. J is TRBJ2-7 and V is TRBV28; D might be TRBD2 (6 bases). Between the trimmed V and J ends, which lost 6 bases and 5 bases, there was a span of 14 bases. Germline V gene lookup returns CDR1 MDHEN and CDR2 SYDVKM. The CDR3 consists of 13 residues.